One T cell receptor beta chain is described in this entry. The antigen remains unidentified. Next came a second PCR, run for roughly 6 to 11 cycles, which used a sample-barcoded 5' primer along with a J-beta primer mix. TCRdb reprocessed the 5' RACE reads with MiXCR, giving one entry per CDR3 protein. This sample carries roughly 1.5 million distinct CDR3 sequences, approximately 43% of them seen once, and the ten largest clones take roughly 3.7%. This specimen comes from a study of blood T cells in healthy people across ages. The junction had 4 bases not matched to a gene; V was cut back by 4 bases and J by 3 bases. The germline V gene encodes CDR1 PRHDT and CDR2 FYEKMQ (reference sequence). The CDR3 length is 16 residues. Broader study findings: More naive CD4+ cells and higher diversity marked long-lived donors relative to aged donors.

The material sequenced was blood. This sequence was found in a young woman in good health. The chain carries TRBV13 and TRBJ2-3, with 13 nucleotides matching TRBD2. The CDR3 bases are TGTGCCAGCAGCTCCACGACTAGCGGGAGGACAGATACGCAGTATTTT. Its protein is CASSSTTSGRTDTQYF.